This record looks at one TCR beta chain sequence and its context. These data are taken from a study of OX40 agonist ivuxolimab in advanced cancers. Across the study: The drug used for patients, ivuxolimab, was an agonistic anti-OX40 (CD134) antibody. Three patients, one with hepatocellular carcinoma and two with cutaneous melanoma, achieved partial responses.

CDR3 length equals 15 residues. J gave up 4 bases and V 6 bases, and 13 bases lay outside the gene matches. The germline gives CDR1 SQVTM, CDR2 ANQGSEA. Produced via immunoSEQ multiplex PCR; TCRdb's table is partial and in-frame only. The profile shows some 80,000 clones, about four fifths of them singletons. Exclusion of a patient followed from autoimmune disease history or systemic immunosuppression. The rearrangement uses TRBV29-1 and TRBJ1-2; 8 bases map to TRBD1. The sequencing used CD4+ or CD8+ T cells sorted from blood, collected in a trial of the OX40 agonist ivuxolimab. The receptor comes from an adult with an advanced solid tumor such as melanoma, head and neck, liver or kidney cancer. For the CDR3, the DNA is TGCAGCGTCGAAAGGACAGGGAGTAAGGGCTATGGCTACACCTTC. The encoded protein is CSVERTGSKGYGYTF.